The 5 T cell receptor beta chains listed next were all sequenced from one sample in a study of shared clonotypes between healthy human individuals. This table comes from immunoSEQ multiplex PCR, and its TCRdb copy is limited to in-frame clones, with some not included. The data contain 2 million to 3 million clones, more than 85% of them seen just once; the ten biggest clones take up approximately 0.37%. The specimen sequenced was naive CD4+ T cells from PBMCs. The subset denotes: CD45RA+ positively selected. All receptors come from a man aged 18 to 29 in good health. Some clones in this sample may be carry-over from other donors' samples.

The chain recombines TRBV28 with TRBJ2-7; TRBD1 matches 10 bases. The J segment lost 4 bases and the V segment lost 6 bases, leaving 9 bases of the junction unmatched. CDR1 and CDR2 (germline): MDHEN, SYDVKM. This CDR3 has 15 amino acids. The CDR3 loop reads CASSPGDRGLYEQYF. The CDR3 DNA reads as TGTGCCAGCAGCCCCGGGGACAGGGGCCTATACGAGCAGTACTTC. The entire variable domain, with the rest obtained from reference TRBV28 and TRBJ2-7, is as follows: DVKVTQSSRYLVKRTGEKVFLECVQDMDHENMFWYRQDPGLGLRLIYFSYDVKMKEKGDIPEGYSVSREKKERFSLILESASTNQTSMYLCASSPGDRGLYEQYFGPGTRLTVT.

In regard to this clone: Within the sample, other DNA sequences also encode this same CDR3. The chain recombines TRBV27 with TRBJ2-7; TRBD2 agrees at 11 bases. Trimming at V came to 4 bases and at J to 4 bases, leaving 6 bases not matched to a gene. The CDR3 spans 15 residues. Looked up from germline, CDR1 is MNHEY and CDR2 is SMNVEV (reference sequence). DNA for the CDR3: TGTGCCAGCAGTTCGTTAGCGGGAGGGTCTTACGAGCAGTACTTC. Protein product: CASSSLAGGSYEQYF.

V usage is TRBV5-1 and J usage is TRBJ1-2, with D tentatively TRBD1 (5 bases). CDR1 is SGHRS and CDR2 is YFSETQ in the germline V gene. The CDR3 runs 14 residues. V was shortened by 0 bases and J by 4 bases, with 10 bases between the two germline ends. This chain's CDR3 is CASSLETGPYGYTF. The CDR3 DNA follows: TGCGCCAGCAGCTTGGAGACGGGGCCCTATGGCTACACCTTC. The entire variable domain, with the rest obtained from reference TRBV5-1 and TRBJ1-2, is as follows: KAGVTQTPRYLIKTRGQQVTLSCSPISGHRSVSWYQQTPGQGLQFLFEYFSETQRNKGNFPGRFSGRQFSNSRSEMNVSTLELGDSALYLCASSLETGPYGYTFGSGTRLTVV.

The V call is TRBV7-3, the J call TRBJ2-7; D is possibly TRBD2 (5 bases). The CDR3 has 15 residues. Trimming stripped 5 bases from V and 2 bases from J, with 16 bases between. Per germline, CDR1 SGHTA and CDR2 FQGTGA. CDR3 nucleotide sequence: TGTGCCAGCAGCCGTTGGCCGGGAACCCCCTACGAGCAGTACTTC. Translating it yields CASSRWPGTPYEQYF.

The gene calls are TRBV21-1 and TRBJ1-4. TRBV21-1 is a recognized pseudogene. This CDR3 is built from 16 residues. Written as DNA, the CDR3 is TGTGCCAGCAGCGGGCTTCCAATACCTGTGGGGGGAAAACTGTTTTTT. Amino acids: CASSGLPIPVGGKLFF.